This TCR beta chain was found in a study of CD8+CD57+ T cells in acquired aplastic anemia. On the study more broadly: DNA per sorted CD4+ or CD8+ sample ranged roughly 0.19 to 27.4 ug, averaging approximately 3.3 ug. Study-wide findings and caveats: Shared by patients and controls, 25 to 35 CD8+ CDR3s were abundant in patients. Simpson's diversity of CD8+ cells was not significantly different in patients compared with controls.

Profiling that covered TCR beta VDJ and CDR3 relied on genomic DNA as its template. One entry per CDR3 protein results from TCRdb running MiXCR on the reads. This sample has about 420,000 distinct CDR3 sequences, with approximately 70% found just once. This clonotype was observed at least ten times. Antigen specificity is unknown. V lost 6 bases to trimming and J lost 0 bases; unmatched junction nucleotides: 14. The germline V gene encodes CDR1 MRHNA and CDR2 SNTAGT. The CDR3 consists of 17 residues. Material: sorted CD4+, CD8+, or CD8+CD57+ T cells (not recorded which) from PBMCs. J is TRBJ2-7 and V is TRBV6-4, with 7 bases that match TRBD2. The source of this sequence is a human donor in good health, serving as a control. CDR3 in amino acids: CASSPPGLVPSSYEQYF. The CDR3 region has the DNA TGTGCCAGCAGCCCCCCCGGACTAGTTCCCAGCTCCTACGAGCAGTACTTC.